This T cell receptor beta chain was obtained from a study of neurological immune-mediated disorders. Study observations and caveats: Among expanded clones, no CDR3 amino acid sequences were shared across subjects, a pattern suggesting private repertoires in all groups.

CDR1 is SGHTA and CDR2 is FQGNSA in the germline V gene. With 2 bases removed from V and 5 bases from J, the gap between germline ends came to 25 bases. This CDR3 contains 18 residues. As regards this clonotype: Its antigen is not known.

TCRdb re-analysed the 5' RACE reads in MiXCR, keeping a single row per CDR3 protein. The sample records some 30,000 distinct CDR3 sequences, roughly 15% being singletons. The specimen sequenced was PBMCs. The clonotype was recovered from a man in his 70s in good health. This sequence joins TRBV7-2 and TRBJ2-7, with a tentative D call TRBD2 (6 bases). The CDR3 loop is CASSLWWPLGGDVNEQYF. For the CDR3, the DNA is TGTGCCAGCAGCTTATGGTGGCCGCTGGGGGGTGATGTTAACGAGCAGTACTTC. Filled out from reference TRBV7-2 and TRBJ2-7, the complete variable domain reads GAGVSQSPSNKVTEKGKDVELRCDPISGHTALYWYRQSLGQGLEFLIYFQGNSAPDKSGLPSDRFSAERTGGSVSTLTIQRTQQEDSAVYLCASSLWWPLGGDVNEQYFGPGTRLTVT.